This is a list of T cell receptor beta chains from one sample in a study of OX40 agonist ivuxolimab in advanced cancers. The assay was immunoSEQ multiplex PCR, and TCRdb's table has in-frame clones only and misses some. Of under 85,000 clones listed, 85% to 95% are singletons. The material sequenced was CD4+ or CD8+ T cells sorted from blood, taken in a trial of the OX40 agonist ivuxolimab. These receptors originate from an adult with an advanced solid tumor such as melanoma, head and neck, liver or kidney cancer. The CDR3 runs from the conserved cysteine through the conserved F or W. A D gene is named only where the DNA matches it firmly. Size is stated for part of the rows, as once, few or many counts, or as a class when the clone is expanded.

>TRBJ2-3|.|TRBV7-6|TRBD2|16
CASSLTSGRATDTQYF
TGTGCCAGCAGCTTAACTAGCGGGAGGGCTACAGATACGCAGTATTTT
>TRBJ2-7|.|TRBV5-4|TRBD1|14
CASSLADRDHEQYF
TGTGCCAGCAGCTTGGCGGACAGGGACCACGAGCAGTACTTC
>TRBJ1-6|.|TRBV7-8|.|16
CASSLELPGYNSPLHF
TGTGCCAGCAGCTTAGAACTCCCTGGCTATAATTCACCCCTCCACTTT
>TRBJ2-5|.|TRBV6-1|.|14
CASSVIRGEETQYF
TGTGCCAGCAGTGTAATCAGGGGCGAAGAGACCCAGTACTTC
>TRBJ1-6|.|TRBV15|.|15
CATSRVGGSNSPLHF
TGTGCCACCAGCAGAGTTGGGGGGTCAAATTCACCCCTCCACTTT
>TRBJ1-5|.|TRBV6-5|.|15
CASSLGRYSNQPQHF
TGTGCCAGCAGTCTAGGACGGTATAGCAATCAGCCCCAGCATTTT
>TRBJ2-1|.|TRBV28|.|14
CASSPGLPYNEQFF
TGTGCCAGCAGCCCAGGACTACCTTACAATGAGCAGTTCTTC
>TRBJ1-5|few|TRBV7-2|.|12
CASSFSDQPQHF
TGTGCCAGCAGCTTTTCCGATCAGCCCCAGCATTTT
>TRBJ2-5|.|TRBV5-4|TRBD1|15
CASSLPGQGQETQYF
TGTGCCAGCAGCTTACCGGGACAGGGCCAAGAGACCCAGTACTTC
>TRBJ2-1|.|TRBV19|.|15
CASSPRSGLNNEQFF
TGTGCCAGTAGTCCCCGATCGGGACTTAACAATGAGCAGTTCTTC
>TRBJ2-3|.|TRBV27|.|14
CASSSRIPTDTQYF
TGTGCCAGCAGTTCTAGGATTCCCACAGATACGCAGTATTTT
>TRBJ2-3|.|TRBV19|TRBD2|17
CASSMVPLAGFTDAQYF
TGTGCCAGTAGTATGGTCCCGCTAGCGGGGTTCACAGATGCGCAGTATTTT
>TRBJ2-2|.|TRBV30|.|20
CAWSDAPLGGRQVYTGELFF
TGTGCCTGGAGTGACGCCCCACTTGGGGGGCGGCAAGTCTACACCGGGGAGCTGTTTTTT
>TRBJ2-1|.|TRBV6-6|TRBD1|15
CASSVPGQNYNEQFF
TGTGCCAGCAGTGTACCGGGACAGAACTACAATGAGCAGTTCTTC
>TRBJ1-5|.|TRBV27|.|15
CASSSRTDQDQPQHF
TGTGCCAGCAGTTCGAGGACAGATCAAGATCAGCCCCAGCATTTT
>TRBJ2-3|.|TRBV28|TRBD1|20
CASSFLRAGGGREYTDTQYF
TGTGCCAGCAGTTTCCTGAGGGCAGGGGGCGGACGGGAGTACACAGATACGCAGTATTTT
>TRBJ1-5|.|TRBV6-5|TRBD1|13
CASSRDRGQPQHF
TGTGCCAGCAGCAGGGACAGGGGCCAGCCCCAGCATTTT
>TRBJ2-3|.|TRBV18|.|16
CASSPPGLSNTDTQYF
TGTGCCAGCTCACCGCCGGGTTTGTCCAACACAGATACGCAGTATTTT
>TRBJ2-5|.|TRBV19|TRBD1|15
CASSMGQGVVETQYF
TGTGCCAGTAGTATGGGACAGGGGGTGGTGGAGACCCAGTACTTC
>TRBJ1-1|.|TRBV6-6|TRBD1|14
CASSYGDRNTEAFF
TGTGCCAGCAGTTACGGGGACAGAAACACTGAAGCTTTCTTT
>TRBJ2-2|.|TRBV7-6|TRBD2|18
CASSYITAGGPNTGELFF
TGTGCCAGCAGCTACATAACAGCGGGAGGGCCGAACACCGGGGAGCTGTTTTTT
>TRBJ1-4|.|TRBV28|.|17
CASTLLPPRGGGEKLFF
TGTGCCAGCACCCTTTTGCCCCCCCGGGGGGGCGGTGAAAAACTGTTTTTT
>TRBJ2-5|.|TRBV5-1|.|14
CASSLGPAEETQYF
TGCGCCAGCAGCTTGGGCCCGGCCGAAGAGACCCAGTACTTC
>TRBJ1-5|.|TRBV27|TRBD1|18
CASSLSFGTGDGNQPQHF
TGTGCCAGCAGTTTATCGTTTGGGACAGGAGATGGCAATCAGCCCCAGCATTTT
>TRBJ2-3|.|TRBV7-2|.|13
CASSLNPSDTQYF
TGTGCCAGCAGCTTAAACCCCTCAGATACGCAGTATTTT
>TRBJ1-1|.|TRBV7-3|TRBD1|13
CASSSQGPTEAFF
TGTGCCAGCAGCTCACAGGGGCCAACTGAAGCTTTCTTT
>TRBJ2-1|.|TRBV11-3|TRBD2|17
CASSRRTSGRASGEQFF
TGTGCCAGCAGCAGACGGACTAGCGGGAGGGCCTCGGGTGAGCAGTTCTTC
>TRBJ2-1|few|TRBV29-1|.|14
CSVEGGAYYNEQFF
TGCAGCGTTGAAGGAGGGGCCTACTACAATGAGCAGTTCTTC
>TRBJ1-2|.|TRBV2|.|13
CASSRQSPYGYTF
TGTGCCAGCAGCCGACAATCGCCCTATGGCTACACCTTC
>TRBJ2-6|.|TRBV7-9|.|15
CASSLFFSGANVLTF
TGTGCCAGCAGCTTATTTTTCTCTGGGGCCAACGTCCTGACTTTC
>TRBJ2-7|.|TRBV27|.|15
CASSGSGTHSYEQYF
TGTGCCAGCAGTGGATCCGGGACACACTCCTACGAGCAGTACTTC
>TRBJ2-2|.|TRBV6-5|.|11
CASRVTGELFF
TGTGCCAGCAGAGTGACCGGGGAGCTGTTTTTT
>TRBJ1-4|.|TRBV28|.|16
CASRPPGTADNEKLFF
TGTGCCAGCAGACCCCCCGGGACGGCGGATAATGAAAAACTGTTTTTT
>TRBJ2-2|once|TRBV28|TRBD1|17
CASSSVNRGVNTGELFF
TGTGCCAGCAGTTCCGTCAACAGGGGGGTGAACACCGGGGAGCTGTTTTTT
>TRBJ2-7|.|TRBV11-2|TRBD2|14
CASSLLVGGDEQYF
TGTGCCAGCAGCTTATTGGTGGGGGGGGACGAGCAGTACTTC
>TRBJ1-2|.|TRBV5-4|.|13
CASSLGTDYGYTF
TGTGCCAGCAGCTTGGGGACAGACTATGGCTACACCTTC